Following are 7 T cell receptor beta chains from one sample sequenced in a study of blood T cell repertoires in COVID-19 (dated by TCRdb to about 2020). Receptor libraries were prepared by the immunoSEQ multiplex PCR assay. TCRdb obtained this table from immuneACCESS and retained in-frame rearrangements with V and J assigned. These tables miss some clones; where compared with another copy, unresolved V genes account for less than half of the shortfall, and the remainder is unexplained. The sample table holds roughly 73,000 clones, of which about nine tenths were seen once. The top ten constitute 25% to 30% of the sample. Material for sequencing was peripheral blood. These receptors originate from a woman older than 75 with active or convalescent COVID-19.

J is TRBJ1-1 and V is TRBV10-3; 8 bases fit TRBD1. V shed 10 bases and J 3 bases; nucleotides not matched to a gene: 7. Germline CDR1 is ENHRY and CDR2 is SYGVKD. The CDR3 contains 13 residues. The CDR3: CANSGGADTEAFF. For the CDR3, the DNA is TGTGCCAACTCAGGGGGCGCGGACACTGAAGCTTTCTTT.

In this sample, this clone turned up a few times. This chain uses TRBV3-1 (or the pseudogene TRBV3-2) with TRBJ1-1, with unresolved D. This CDR3 is 13 amino acids long. CDR1 is LGHDT and CDR2 is YNNKEL in the germline V gene (reference sequence). The ends were cut back, 5 bases at V and 3 bases at J, with 10 bases in the middle. In DNA, the CDR3 is TGTGCCAGCAGCTTTCAGGAGGACACTGAAGCTTTCTTT. It yields the protein CASSFQEDTEAFF.

The chain has TRBV7-2 and TRBJ2-5; no firm D call. This CDR3 spans 13 amino acids. The germline CDR1 and CDR2 sequences are SGHTA and FQGNSA. V lost 0 bases and J lost 4, with 6 bases in between. The DNA of the CDR3 is TGTGCCAGCAGCTTAGCGTCCGGAGAGACCCAGTACTTC. This translates into CASSLASGETQYF. The whole variable domain, remainder taken from reference TRBV7-2 and TRBJ2-5, is GAGVSQSPSNKVTEKGKDVELRCDPISGHTALYWYRQSLGQGLEFLIYFQGNSAPDKSGLPSDRFSAERTGGSVSTLTIQRTQQEDSAVYLCASSLASGETQYFGPGTRLLVL.

The chain employs TRBV7-3 and TRBJ2-1, with a tentative D call TRBD1 (6 bases). This CDR3 has 15 amino acids. The germline V and J ends were trimmed by 6 bases and 5 bases, with 17 bases remaining between them. The germline gives CDR1 SGHTA, CDR2 FQGTGA. The CDR3 DNA reads TGTGCCAGCAGTCAATACCCCGACAGGAACAATGAGCAGTTCTTC. This codes for CASSQYPDRNNEQFF.

The V and J genes are TRBV18 and TRBJ1-5, with TRBD1 matching over 7 bases. V dropped 8 bases and J dropped 7; count of bases not matched to a gene: 11. The V gene's germline CDR1 is KGHSH and CDR2 LQKENI. The CDR3 contains 14 residues. The CDR3 nucleotides are TGTGCCAGCACTTTACAGGGGTCTAAACAGCCCCAGCATTTT. It codes for CASTLQGSKQPQHF. The whole variable domain, filled in from reference TRBV18 and TRBJ1-5, reads NAGVMQNPRHLVRRRGQEARLRCSPMKGHSHVYWYRQLPEEGLKFMVYLQKENIIDESGMPKERFSAEFPKEGPSILRIQQVVRGDSAAYFCASTLQGSKQPQHFGDGTRLSIL.

The chain carries TRBV7-2 and TRBJ2-6; no clear D gene. This CDR3 is built from 15 residues. Trimming stripped 5 bases from V and 0 bases from J, with 8 bases between. In germline, CDR1 is SGHTA, CDR2 FQGNSA. CDR3 sequence (DNA): TGTGCCAGCAGCCTATTCTTCTCTGGGGCCAACGTCCTGACTTTC. Translation: CASSLFFSGANVLTF.

This clone was detected once. Here the CDR3 DNA reads TGTGCCAGCAGCTTGGGCCGGAGCACAGATACGCAGTATTTT. This encodes CASSLGRSTDTQYF. The chain joins TRBV5-4 to TRBJ2-3; D remains unclear. Germline V gene lookup returns CDR1 SGHNT and CDR2 YYREEE (reference sequence). This CDR3 contains 14 residues. V lost 0 bases, J lost 0 bases, and 5 bases lay in between.